One T cell receptor beta chain is described in this entry. The target antigen is unknown. This sample is part of a study of beta chain features in type 1 diabetes. Germline lookup yields CDR1 MDHEN and CDR2 SYDVKM. The CDR3 has 15 residues. The trim removed 1 base at V and 2 bases at J, leaving 3 bases unmatched. cDNA synthesis used the whole RNA isolate, giving expressed TCRB sequences. Naive, central memory and regulatory T cell samples yielded around 3.4 million reads on average. Libraries were prepared by immunoSEQ multiplex PCR; TCRdb keeps only in-frame clonotypes and omits some of them. The sample has some 170,000 clones, about 63% seen once. Broader study findings: Naive, central memory and regulatory TCRB repertoires appeared more similar among patients than healthy donors. Shortening of TCRB CDR3s, moderate but significant, appeared in all four CD4+ subsets of Type 1 diabetes patients.

The sequence derives from a man younger than 40 with type 1 diabetes. The V call is TRBV28, the J call TRBJ1-2; 8 bases fit TRBD1. The sequencing sample was made of naive CD4+ T cells from blood. The CDR3 protein is CASSLSQGVNYGYTF. CDR3 coding DNA: TGTGCCAGCAGTTTATCACAGGGGGTAAACTATGGCTACACCTTC.